This TCR beta chain comes out of a study of T-cell reconstitution after alpha-beta-depleted transplantation in children (dated by TCRdb to about 2016). Study-level background: Using TCR repertoire profiling, the study quantitatively followed how T-cell immune reconstitution unfolded in children after TCRalphabeta/CD19-depleted allogeneic hematopoietic cell transplantation.

Study-wide findings and limitations: Over the following months the frequencies of hyperexpanded clones went down, and after one year T-cell counts and TCRbeta diversity were mostly credited to newly produced T cells. In some patients, the high TCRbeta diversity seen at day 60 was put down to recipient T cells and intrathymic progenitors that had survived conditioning. Apparently early alphabetaT-cell count recovery about two months after transplant reportedly relied on only several hundred rapidly expanded clones derived from non-depleted graft cells.

The sample holds many counts of this clonotype. It has no known antigen specificity. The sample holds no much larger clone one base away, and base qualities are not on file. The sample's treatment or condition, from its label and the paper: allogeneic hematopoietic cell transplantation with graft depleted of TCRalphabeta T cells and CD19 B cells. The transplant recipients were children given TCRalphabeta/CD19-depleted allogeneic hematopoietic cell grafts. The library was prepared using PCR. The sequencer was an Illumina HiSeq 2500. TCR libraries were prepared with molecular barcoding, using unique molecular identifiers to normalize TCRbeta repertoire quantification. The raw public data were reprocessed by TCRdb itself: fastp quality trimming at Q25, MiXCR clonotype calling, in-frame beta chains only. Rows matching on CDR3 protein sequence are summarized as one entry with the most common DNA and genes. This sample has a few hundred thousand distinct CDR3 sequences in its table, and roughly a tenth of those were observed once. In total, the top ten clones hold less than 9% of the sample.

The germline V gene encodes CDR1 SGHRS and CDR2 YFSETQ. Inclusive of the bounding cysteine and phenylalanine, the CDR3 is 14 residues long. Of all the DNA, just the CDR3 is kept, 42 bases in frame from base 1. Unmatched junction bases come to 2, with V trimmed by 0 bases and J by 5 bases. The rearranged segments are TRBV5-1 and TRBJ2-5; 9 bases in the middle match TRBD2. The sequencing used PBMCs, collected before TCRalphabeta/CD19-depleted stem cell transplant. The clonotype comes from a boy under three years old with acute myeloid leukemia, due to receive a stem cell transplant. The CDR3 sequence is CASSLALAGETQYF. The nucleotides read TGCGCCAGCAGCTTGGCCCTAGCGGGGGAGACCCAGTACTTC.